The sequence of this TCR beta chain was determined in a study of chemoradiotherapy in HPV16-positive cancers. Study-level background: Candidate HPV-specific clones and shared TCR motifs came from a couple of HPV16-positive patients.

Notes on the study in general: Only two HPV16-positive patients supplied the functional HPV-specificity definition. Candidate HPV-specific clones and E7-related TCR motifs grew in tumor during treatment.

Samples were taken several times over chemoradiotherapy. Concerning this clone itself: Its specificity is not known.

Here immunoSEQ multiplex PCR was the method, and the copy in TCRdb shows in-frame clones only, minus some. The sample shows about 5,000 clones, around 96% of them seen only once. V gave up 5 bases and J gave up 2 bases, with 10 bases separating them. The V gene's germline CDR1 is MDHEN and CDR2 SYDVKM. This CDR3 has 13 amino acids. Sequencing was performed on tumor tissue, taken from a patient who underwent chemoradiotherapy. The TCR originated in a human donor with HPV-associated anogenital cancer. The V call is TRBV28, the J call TRBJ2-7; no clear D. CDR3 protein: CASSPLAPYEQYF. The CDR3 nucleotides are TGTGCCAGCAGTCCTCTCGCCCCCTACGAGCAGTACTTC.